This T cell receptor beta chain was identified during a study of regulatory and conventional T cells in RAG deficiency. Study-level results: In Omenn syndrome, sorted "Tregs" may be peripherally activated cells.

Regulatory T cells were sorted from blood as CD4+ CD25-high CD127-low cells. The table came from immunoSEQ multiplex PCR; TCRdb's copy has only in-frame clones and leaves some out. The data contain tens of thousands of clones, around nine tenths of them singletons. In regard to this clone: Its antigen is currently unknown.

Germline CDR1 reads MNHNS; CDR2 reads SASEGT. The ends lost 7 bases at V and 4 bases at J; junction bases unmatched: 5. The CDR3 runs 13 residues. Another study also made use of these data, one on regulatory T cells. This second study notes: The primer mix had 52 TRBV and 13 TRBJ primers.

The sequencing sample was made of Tregs sorted from blood. The chain carries TRBV6-1 and TRBJ2-5, with 8 nucleotides matching TRBD2. The receptor was isolated from a human donor in good health. CDR3 loop: CASTGGVGETQYF. CDR3 DNA sequence: TGTGCCAGCACCGGGGGGGTAGGAGAGACCCAGTACTTC.